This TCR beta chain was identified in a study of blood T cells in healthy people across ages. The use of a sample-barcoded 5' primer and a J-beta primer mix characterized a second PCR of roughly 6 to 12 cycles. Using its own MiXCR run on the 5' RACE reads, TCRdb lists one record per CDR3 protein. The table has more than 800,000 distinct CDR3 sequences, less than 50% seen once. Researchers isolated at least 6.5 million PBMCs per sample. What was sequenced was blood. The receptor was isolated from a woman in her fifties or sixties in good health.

This CDR3 is CASSSTPKRGSNTGELFF. CDR3 bases: TGTGCCAGCAGCTCCACCCCAAAGCGGGGATCGAACACCGGGGAGCTGTTTTTT. The chain recombines TRBV11-2 with TRBJ2-2; 7 nucleotides line up with TRBD2. CDR3 length: 18 amino acids. The V segment lost 4 bases and the J segment 0 bases; nucleotides outside the gene matches: 11. Germline CDR1 reads SGHAT; CDR2 reads FQNNGV.